This TCR beta chain was identified during a study of beta chain features in type 1 diabetes. General study points: TCRB CDR3s from Type 1 diabetes patients were moderately but significantly shorter in all four CD4+ subsets.

The whole isolated RNA underwent reverse transcription, so sequencing captured expressed TCRB transcripts. Libraries were prepared by immunoSEQ multiplex PCR; TCRdb keeps only in-frame clonotypes and omits some of them. The repertoire holds some 660,000 clones, with over 11% as singletons. This clone was detected only a few times. Its antigen is currently unknown. With 3 bases clipped from V and 6 bases from J, the junction kept 7 bases outside the gene matches. Per the germline V gene, CDR1 is SGHTA and CDR2 is FQGNSA. The CDR3 consists of 16 residues. V is TRBV7-2 and J is TRBJ2-1; 11 bases fit TRBD1. The receptor was isolated from a man between 18 and 35 years old with type 1 diabetes. Sample: naive CD4+ T cells from blood. The CDR3 protein is CASSFGTGGFRNEQFF. The CDR3 nucleotides are TGTGCCAGCAGCTTCGGGACAGGGGGTTTTCGCAATGAGCAGTTCTTC. Full variable domain (remainder filled in from reference TRBV7-2 and TRBJ2-1): GAGVSQSPSNKVTEKGKDVELRCDPISGHTALYWYRQSLGQGLEFLIYFQGNSAPDKSGLPSDRFSAERTGGSVSTLTIQRTQQEDSAVYLCASSFGTGGFRNEQFFGPGTRLTVL.